This record concerns one T cell receptor (beta chain) sequence. PCR primers comprised 60 Vbeta and 13 Jbeta primers. In the study's own analysis: An analysis performed later counted around 86 million unique TCR beta chains (roughly 10 million of them shared). TCRdb's table, derived via immunoSEQ multiplex PCR, lists solely in-frame clones and lacks some. The DNA gave D and trimming, while V, J and clone size come from that table. The repertoire has 150,000 or so clones, around 67% of them found once; the top ten carry 1.5% to 2%. This specimen belongs to a study of cytomegalovirus exposure and HLA in healthy donors. There were likely unrecorded immune exposures, though donors were nominally healthy when sampled. Germline CDR1 MNHEY, CDR2 SVGAGI. This CDR3 is 14 amino acids long. V lost 6 bases and J lost 10; bases outside the gene matches: 10.

The chain links TRBV6-5 to TRBJ1-4; TRBD1 agrees at 8 bases. Sequenced input: PBMCs. The origin of this receptor is a woman between 18 and 29 years old in good health and CMV-seronegative. CDR3 sequence (DNA): TGTGCCAGCAGCCGACAGGGGCAGGCGGTAAAACTGTTTTTT. Protein sequence: CASSRQGQAVKLFF.